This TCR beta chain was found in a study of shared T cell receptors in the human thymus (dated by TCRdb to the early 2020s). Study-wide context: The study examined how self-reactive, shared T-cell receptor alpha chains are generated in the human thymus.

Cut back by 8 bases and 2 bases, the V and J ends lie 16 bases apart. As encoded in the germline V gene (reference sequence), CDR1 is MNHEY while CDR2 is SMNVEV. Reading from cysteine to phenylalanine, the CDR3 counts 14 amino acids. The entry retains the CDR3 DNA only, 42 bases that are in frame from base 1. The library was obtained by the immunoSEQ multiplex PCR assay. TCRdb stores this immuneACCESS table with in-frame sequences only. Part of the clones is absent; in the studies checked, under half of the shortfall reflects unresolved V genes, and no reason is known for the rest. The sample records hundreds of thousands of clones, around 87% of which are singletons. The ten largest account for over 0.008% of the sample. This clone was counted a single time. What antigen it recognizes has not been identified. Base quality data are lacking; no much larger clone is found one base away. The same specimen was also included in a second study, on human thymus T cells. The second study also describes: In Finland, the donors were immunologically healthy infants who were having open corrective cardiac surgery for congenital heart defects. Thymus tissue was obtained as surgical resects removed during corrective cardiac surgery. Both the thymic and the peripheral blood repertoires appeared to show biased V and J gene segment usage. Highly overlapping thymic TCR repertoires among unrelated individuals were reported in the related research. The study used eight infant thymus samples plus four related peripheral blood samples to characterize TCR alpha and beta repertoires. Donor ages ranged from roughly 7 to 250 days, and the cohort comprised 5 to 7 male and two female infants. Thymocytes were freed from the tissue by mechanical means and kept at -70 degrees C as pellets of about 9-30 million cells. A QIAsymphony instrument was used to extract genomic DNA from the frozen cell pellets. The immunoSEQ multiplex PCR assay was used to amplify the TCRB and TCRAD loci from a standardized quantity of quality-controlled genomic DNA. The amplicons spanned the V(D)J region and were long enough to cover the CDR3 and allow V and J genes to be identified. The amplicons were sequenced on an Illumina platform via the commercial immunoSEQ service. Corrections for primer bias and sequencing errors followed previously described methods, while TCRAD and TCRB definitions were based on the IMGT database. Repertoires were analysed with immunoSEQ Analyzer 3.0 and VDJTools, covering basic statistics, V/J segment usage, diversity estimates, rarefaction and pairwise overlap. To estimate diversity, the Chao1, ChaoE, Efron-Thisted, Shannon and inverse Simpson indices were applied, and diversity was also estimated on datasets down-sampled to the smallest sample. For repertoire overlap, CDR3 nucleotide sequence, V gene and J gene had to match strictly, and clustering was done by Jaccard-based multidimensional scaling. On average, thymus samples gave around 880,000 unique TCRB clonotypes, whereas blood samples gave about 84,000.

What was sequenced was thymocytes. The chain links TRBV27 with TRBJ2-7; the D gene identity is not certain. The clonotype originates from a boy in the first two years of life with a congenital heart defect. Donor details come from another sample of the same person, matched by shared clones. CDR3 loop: CASDWPPRAYEQYF. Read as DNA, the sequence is TGTGCCAGCGATTGGCCACCCCGGGCCTACGAGCAGTACTTC.